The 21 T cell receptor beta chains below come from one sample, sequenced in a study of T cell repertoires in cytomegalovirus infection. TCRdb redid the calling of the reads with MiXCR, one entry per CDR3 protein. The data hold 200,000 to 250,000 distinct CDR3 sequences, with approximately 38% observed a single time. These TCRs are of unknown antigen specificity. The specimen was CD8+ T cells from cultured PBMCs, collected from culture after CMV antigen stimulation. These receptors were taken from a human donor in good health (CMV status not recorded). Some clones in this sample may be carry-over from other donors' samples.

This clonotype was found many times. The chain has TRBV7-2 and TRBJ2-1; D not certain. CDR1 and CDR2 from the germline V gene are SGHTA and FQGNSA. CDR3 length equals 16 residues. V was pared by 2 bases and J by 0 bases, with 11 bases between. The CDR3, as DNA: TGTGCCAGCAGCTTAATCGGCCGGAGCTCCTACAATGAGCAGTTCTTC. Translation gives CASSLIGRSSYNEQFF.

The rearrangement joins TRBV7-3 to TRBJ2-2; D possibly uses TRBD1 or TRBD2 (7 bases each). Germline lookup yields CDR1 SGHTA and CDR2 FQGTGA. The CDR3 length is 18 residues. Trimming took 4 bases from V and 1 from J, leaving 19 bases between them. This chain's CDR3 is CASSYSHLRGGNTGELFF. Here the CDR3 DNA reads TGTGCCAGCAGCTACTCACACCTCAGGGGGGGGAACACCGGGGAGCTGTTTTTT.

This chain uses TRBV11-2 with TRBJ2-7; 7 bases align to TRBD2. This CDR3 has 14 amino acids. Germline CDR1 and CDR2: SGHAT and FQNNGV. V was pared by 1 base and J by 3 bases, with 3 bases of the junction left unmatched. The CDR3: CASSLGRELYEQYF. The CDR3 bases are TGTGCCAGCAGCTTAGGGCGGGAGCTCTACGAGCAGTACTTC.

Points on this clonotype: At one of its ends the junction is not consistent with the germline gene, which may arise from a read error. The CDR3 nucleotides are TGTGCCAGCTACGGAGGGACAGTGGACACCGGGGAGCTGTTTTTT. The encoded protein is CASYGGTVDTGELFF. V usage is TRBV4-1 and J usage is TRBJ2-2; the D gene is possibly TRBD1 (7 bases). The CDR3 totals 15 residues. The germline V gene encodes CDR1 MGHRA and CDR2 YSYEKL.

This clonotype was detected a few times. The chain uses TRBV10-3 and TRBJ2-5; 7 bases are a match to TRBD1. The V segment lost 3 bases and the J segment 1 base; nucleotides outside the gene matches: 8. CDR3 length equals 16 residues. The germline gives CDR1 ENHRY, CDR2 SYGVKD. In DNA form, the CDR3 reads TGTGCCATCAGTGACTCTACAGGGGTACCCCAAGAGACCCAGTACTTC. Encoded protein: CAISDSTGVPQETQYF.

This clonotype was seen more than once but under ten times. The CDR3 DNA is TGTGCCAGTAGTCCGAGGACAGGGGTAGGGCAGCCCCAGCATTTT. Amino acid sequence: CASSPRTGVGQPQHF. V usage is TRBV19 and J usage is TRBJ1-5, with TRBD1 identical over 9 bases. Losses at the gene ends were 5 bases for V and 7 bases for J; bases not matched to a gene: 9. The germline CDR1 and CDR2 sequences are LNHDA and SQIVND (reference sequence). CDR3 size: 15 residues.

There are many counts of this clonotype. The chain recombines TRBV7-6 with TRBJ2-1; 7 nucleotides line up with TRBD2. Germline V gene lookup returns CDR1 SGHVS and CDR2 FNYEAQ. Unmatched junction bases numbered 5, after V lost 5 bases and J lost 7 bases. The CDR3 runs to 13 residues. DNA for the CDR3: TGTGCCAGCAGCCTCACACTAGCGAATGAGCAGTTCTTC. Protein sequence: CASSLTLANEQFF.

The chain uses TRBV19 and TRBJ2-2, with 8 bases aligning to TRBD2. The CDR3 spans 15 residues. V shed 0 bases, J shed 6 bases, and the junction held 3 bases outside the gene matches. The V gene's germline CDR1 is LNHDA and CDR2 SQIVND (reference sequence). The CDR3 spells CASSIDRGLAGELFF. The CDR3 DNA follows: TGTGCCAGTAGTATAGATCGGGGACTAGCCGGGGAGCTGTTTTTT.

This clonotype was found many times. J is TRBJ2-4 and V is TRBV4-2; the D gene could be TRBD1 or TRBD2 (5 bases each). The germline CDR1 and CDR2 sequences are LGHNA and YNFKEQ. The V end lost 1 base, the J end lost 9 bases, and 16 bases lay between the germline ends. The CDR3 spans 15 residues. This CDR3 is CASSQGGNGDLIQYF. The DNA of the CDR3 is TGTGCCAGCAGCCAAGGTGGGAACGGGGACCTCATTCAGTACTTC.

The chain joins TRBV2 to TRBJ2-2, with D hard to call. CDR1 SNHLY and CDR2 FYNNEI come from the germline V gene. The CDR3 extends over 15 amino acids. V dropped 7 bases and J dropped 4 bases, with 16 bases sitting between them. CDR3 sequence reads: CASNPGWVGTGELFF. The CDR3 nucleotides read TGTGCCAGCAATCCCGGCTGGGTGGGCACCGGGGAGCTGTTTTTT.

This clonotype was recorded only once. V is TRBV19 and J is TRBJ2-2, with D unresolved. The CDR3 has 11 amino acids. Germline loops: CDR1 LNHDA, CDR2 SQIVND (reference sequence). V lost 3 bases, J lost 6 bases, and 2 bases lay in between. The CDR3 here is CASSISGELFF. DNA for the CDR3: TGTGCCAGTAGTATTTCCGGGGAGCTGTTTTTT.

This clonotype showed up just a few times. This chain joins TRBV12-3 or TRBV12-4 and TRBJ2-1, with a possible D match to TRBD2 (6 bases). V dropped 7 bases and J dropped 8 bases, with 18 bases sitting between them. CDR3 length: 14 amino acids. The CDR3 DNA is TGTGCCAGCAATGCCGGGAGAAGTTGGGATGAGCAGTTCTTC. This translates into CASNAGRSWDEQFF.

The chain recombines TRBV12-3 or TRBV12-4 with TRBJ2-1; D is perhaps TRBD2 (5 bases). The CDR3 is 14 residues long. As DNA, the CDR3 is TGTGCAACCCTCCCCAGCGGAGACTACAATGAGACGTTCTTC. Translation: CATLPSGDYNETFF.

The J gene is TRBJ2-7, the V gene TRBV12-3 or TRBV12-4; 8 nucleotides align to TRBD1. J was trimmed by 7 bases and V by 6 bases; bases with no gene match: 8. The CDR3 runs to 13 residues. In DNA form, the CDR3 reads TGTGCCAGCAGCCCAGGGGGCCCTGGAGAGCAGTACTTC. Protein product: CASSPGGPGEQYF.

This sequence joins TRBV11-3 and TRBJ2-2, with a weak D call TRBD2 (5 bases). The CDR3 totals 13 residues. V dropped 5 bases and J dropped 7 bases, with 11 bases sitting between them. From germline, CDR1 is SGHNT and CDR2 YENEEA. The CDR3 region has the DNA TGTGCCAGCAGCCTTCCCGGGGACGGGGAGCTGTTTTTT. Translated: CASSLPGDGELFF.

CDR3 amino acids: CASSHEKVPQYF. In nucleotides, the CDR3 is TGTGCCAGCAGTCACGAGAAGGTGCCACAATACTTC. V gene TRBV6-2 or TRBV6-3 combines with J gene TRBJ2-5; D gene ambiguous. This CDR3 contains 12 residues. Germline values: CDR1 MNHEY, CDR2 SVGEGT. Trimming removed 5 bases from V and 14 bases from J, with 18 bases in between.

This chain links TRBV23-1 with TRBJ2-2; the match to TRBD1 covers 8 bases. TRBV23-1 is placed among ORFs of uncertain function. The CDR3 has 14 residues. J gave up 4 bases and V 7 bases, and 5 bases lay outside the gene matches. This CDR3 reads CASTPGQVTGELFF. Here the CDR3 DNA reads TGCGCCAGCACTCCGGGACAGGTCACCGGGGAGCTGTTTTTT.

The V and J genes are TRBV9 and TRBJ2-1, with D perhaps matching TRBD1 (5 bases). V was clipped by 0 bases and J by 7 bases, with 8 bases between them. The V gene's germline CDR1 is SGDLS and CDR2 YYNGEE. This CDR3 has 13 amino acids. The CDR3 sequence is CASSVGGKNEQFF. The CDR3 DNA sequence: TGTGCCAGCAGCGTAGGGGGCAAGAATGAGCAGTTCTTC. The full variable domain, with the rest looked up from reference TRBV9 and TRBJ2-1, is DSGVTQTPKHLITATGQRVTLRCSPRSGDLSVYWYQQSLDQGLQFLIQYYNGEERAKGNILERFSAQQFPDLHSELNLSSLELGDSALYFCASSVGGKNEQFFGPGTRLTVL.

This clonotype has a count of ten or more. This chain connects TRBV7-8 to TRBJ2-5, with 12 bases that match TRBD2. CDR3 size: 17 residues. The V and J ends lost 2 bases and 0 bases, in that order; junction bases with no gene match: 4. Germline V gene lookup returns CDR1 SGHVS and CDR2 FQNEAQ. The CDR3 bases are TGTGCCAGCAGCTTAAGGCTAGCGGGGGGGTACCAAGAGACCCAGTACTTC. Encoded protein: CASSLRLAGGYQETQYF.

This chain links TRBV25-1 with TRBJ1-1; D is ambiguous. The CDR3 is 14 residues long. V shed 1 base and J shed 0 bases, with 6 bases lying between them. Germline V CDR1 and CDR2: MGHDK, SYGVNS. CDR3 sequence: CASSEWEVNTEAFF. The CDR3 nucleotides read TGTGCCAGCAGTGAATGGGAGGTGAACACTGAAGCTTTCTTT.

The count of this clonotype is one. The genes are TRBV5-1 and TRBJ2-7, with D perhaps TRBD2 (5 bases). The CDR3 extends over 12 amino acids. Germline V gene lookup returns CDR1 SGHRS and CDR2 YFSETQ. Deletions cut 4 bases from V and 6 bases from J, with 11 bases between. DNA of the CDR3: TGCGCCAGCAGCGAGAGGGATATCGAGCAGTACTTC. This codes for CASSERDIEQYF.